These T cell receptor beta chains were read from a single sample in a study of CD8 T cell repertoires and HIV-1 epitope variants. TCRdb's table, derived via immunoSEQ multiplex PCR, lists solely in-frame clones and lacks some. Of 5,700 or so clones listed, about three fifths are singletons. Antigen specificity for these receptors is unknown. The specimen was cultured CD8+ T cells derived from PBMCs. The receptors here all came from a male donor with HIV. Both conserved end residues are trimmed from each CDR3.

j_call	v_call	cdr3_aa
TRBJ2-3	TRBV18	ASSDRGRGTDTQY
TRBJ1-1	TRBV7-2	ASSLAGGTGSEAF
TRBJ2-7	TRBV10-3	AISESLLADEQY
TRBJ1-1	TRBV6-1	ASGYGDRTEAF
TRBJ1-2	TRBV4-1	ASSQDPQGAQSYGYT
TRBJ2-7	TRBV29-1	SGQGDEQY
TRBJ2-3	TRBV5-1	ASSLAPDTLGADTQY
TRBJ1-4	TRBV9	ASSEEGTWSEKLF
TRBJ2-7	TRBV7-8	ASSSGTVSYEQY
TRBJ2-5	TRBV5-4	ASSPRTEETQY
TRBJ2-1	TRBV19	ASSTEDRGPYNEQF
TRBJ2-7	TRBV9	ASSVAGTGVEEQY
TRBJ2-3	TRBV11-2	ASSLNRGPDTQY
TRBJ2-7	TRBV18	ASSPDWNEQY
TRBJ1-2	TRBV5-1	ASSLFQGDYGYT
TRBJ2-5	TRBV11-1	ASSAWGREETQY
TRBJ2-1	TRBV19	ASSPREGPDNEQF
TRBJ1-5	TRBV7-2	ASSLDVFVNQPQH
TRBJ1-5	TRBV10-3	ATGQGANQPQH
TRBJ1-1	TRBV15	ATSRSRGTDEAF
TRBJ2-7	TRBV28	ASSFRLASYEQY
TRBJ1-1	TRBV6-5	ASSYSLWGGTEAF
TRBJ1-1	TRBV4-1	ASSQGKGGTEAF
TRBJ2-3	TRBV7-8	ASSLEDSYTDTQY
TRBJ2-7	TRBV25-1	ASSSDRWDRETYEQY
TRBJ2-2	TRBV10-2	ATDRGTGELF
TRBJ1-1	TRBV7-6	ASSLAGAGFEAF
TRBJ2-2	TRBV7-6	ASSLAQNANTGELF
TRBJ1-5	TRBV5-4	ASSFAGGNQPQH
TRBJ1-1	TRBV4-1	ASSLLRASDTEAF
TRBJ2-1	TRBV19	ASSIALAGSYNEQF
TRBJ1-1	TRBV7-9	ASSLNGGSNTEAF
TRBJ2-7	TRBV9	ASSSSGVREQY
TRBJ2-7	TRBV27	ASSPSGLEQY
TRBJ2-5	TRBV18	ASSPQGGETQY
TRBJ1-5	TRBV19	ASNGGYNQPQH
TRBJ2-1	TRBV5-4	ASSLALGGAGNEQF
TRBJ2-1	TRBV28	ASSSRTSGSYEQF
TRBJ2-1	TRBV15	ATSRDAAPYNEQF
TRBJ2-1	TRBV4-3	ASSQDTSGGASEQF
TRBJ2-7	TRBV30	AWTSGTGANEQY
TRBJ2-7	TRBV9	ASSVEGTSNVEQY
TRBJ2-3	TRBV7-6	ASSFSRGTGTLTDTQY
TRBJ2-5	TRBV5-1	ASSFYSGRRGETQY
TRBJ1-1	TRBV19	ASSIGLGRNTEAF
TRBJ1-2	TRBV5-2	ASSQDPPDLDYGYT